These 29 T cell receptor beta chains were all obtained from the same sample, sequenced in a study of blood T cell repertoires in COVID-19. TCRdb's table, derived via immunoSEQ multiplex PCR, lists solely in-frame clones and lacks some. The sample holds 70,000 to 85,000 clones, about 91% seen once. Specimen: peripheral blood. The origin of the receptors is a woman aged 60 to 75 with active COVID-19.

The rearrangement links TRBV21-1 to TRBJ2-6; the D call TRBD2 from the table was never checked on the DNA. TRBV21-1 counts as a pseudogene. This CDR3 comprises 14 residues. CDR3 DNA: TGTGCCAGCAACGGTATCTCTGGGGCCAACGTCCTGACTTTC. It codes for CASNGISGANVLTF.

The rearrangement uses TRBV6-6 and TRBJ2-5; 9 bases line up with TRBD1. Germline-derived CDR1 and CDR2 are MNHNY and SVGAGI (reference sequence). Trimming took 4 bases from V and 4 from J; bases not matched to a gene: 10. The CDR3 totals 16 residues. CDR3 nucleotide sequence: TGTGCCAGCAGTTCACAGGGGGCGGTTTCGCTAGAGACCCAGTACTTC. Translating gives CASSSQGAVSLETQYF.

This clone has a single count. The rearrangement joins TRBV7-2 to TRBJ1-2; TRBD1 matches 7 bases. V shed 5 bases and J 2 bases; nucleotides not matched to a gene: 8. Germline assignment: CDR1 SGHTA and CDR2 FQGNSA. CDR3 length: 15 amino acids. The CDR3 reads CASSGRGRGNYGYTF. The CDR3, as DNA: TGTGCCAGCAGCGGTAGGGGGCGTGGGAACTATGGCTACACCTTC.

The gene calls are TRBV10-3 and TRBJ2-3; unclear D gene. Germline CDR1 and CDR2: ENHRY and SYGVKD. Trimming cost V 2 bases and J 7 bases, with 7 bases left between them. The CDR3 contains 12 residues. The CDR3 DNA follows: TGTGCCATCAGTGAGCAACAGAATACGCAGTATTTT. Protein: CAISEQQNTQYF.

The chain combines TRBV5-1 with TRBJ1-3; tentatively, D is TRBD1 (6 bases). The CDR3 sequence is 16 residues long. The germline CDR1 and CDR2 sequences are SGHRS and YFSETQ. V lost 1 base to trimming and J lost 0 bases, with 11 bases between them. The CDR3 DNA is TGCGCCAGCAGCTTGAGGACAGACCACTCTGGAAACACCATATATTTT. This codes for CASSLRTDHSGNTIYF.

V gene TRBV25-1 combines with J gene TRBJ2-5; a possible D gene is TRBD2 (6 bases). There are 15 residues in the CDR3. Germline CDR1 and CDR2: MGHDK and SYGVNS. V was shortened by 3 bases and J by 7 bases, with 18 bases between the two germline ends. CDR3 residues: CASSDPGLASGTQYF. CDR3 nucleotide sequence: TGTGCCAGCAGTGACCCTGGGCTAGCGTCCGGGACCCAGTACTTC.

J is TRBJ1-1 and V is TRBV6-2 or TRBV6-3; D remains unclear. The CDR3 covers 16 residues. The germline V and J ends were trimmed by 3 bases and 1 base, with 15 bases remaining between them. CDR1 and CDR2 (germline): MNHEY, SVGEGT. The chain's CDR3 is CASSYSRRARNTEAFF. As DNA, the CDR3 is TGTGCCAGCAGTTATTCCAGGCGGGCGAGGAACACTGAAGCTTTCTTT.

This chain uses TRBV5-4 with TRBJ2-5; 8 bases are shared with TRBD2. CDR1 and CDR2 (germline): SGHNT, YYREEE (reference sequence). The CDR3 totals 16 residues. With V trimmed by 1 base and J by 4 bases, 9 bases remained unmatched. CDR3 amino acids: CASSLRSGSVGETQYF. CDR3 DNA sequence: TGTGCCAGCAGCTTGAGAAGCGGGAGTGTCGGAGAGACCCAGTACTTC.

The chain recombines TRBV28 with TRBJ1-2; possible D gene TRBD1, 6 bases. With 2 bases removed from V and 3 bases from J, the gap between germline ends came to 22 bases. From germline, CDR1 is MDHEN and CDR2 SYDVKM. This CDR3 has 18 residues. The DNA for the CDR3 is TGTGCCAGCAGTTTAGGGTGGGGGAAAAGGGGGATTGACTATGGCTACACCTTC. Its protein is CASSLGWGKRGIDYGYTF.

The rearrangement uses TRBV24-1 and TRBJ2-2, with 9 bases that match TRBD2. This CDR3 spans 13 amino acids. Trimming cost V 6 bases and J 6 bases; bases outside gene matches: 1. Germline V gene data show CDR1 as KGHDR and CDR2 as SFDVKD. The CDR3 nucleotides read TGTGCCACCAGTTTAGCGGGAGCCGGGGAGCTGTTTTTT. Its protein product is CATSLAGAGELFF.

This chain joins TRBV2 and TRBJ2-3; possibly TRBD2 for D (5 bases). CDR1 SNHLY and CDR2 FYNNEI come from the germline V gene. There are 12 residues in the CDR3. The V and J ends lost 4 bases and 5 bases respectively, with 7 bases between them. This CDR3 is CASSAGEDTQYF. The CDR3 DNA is TGTGCCAGCAGTGCCGGGGAAGATACGCAGTATTTT.

CDR3 sequence (DNA): TGTGCCAGCTCACCGGGACACAATGTTGAAGCTTTCTTT. Residues: CASSPGHNVEAFF. The chain has TRBV18 and TRBJ1-1, with D possibly TRBD1 on 6 matching bases. Germline assignment: CDR1 KGHSH and CDR2 LQKENI. The CDR3 contains 13 residues. With 3 bases removed from V and 7 bases from J, the gap between germline ends came to 12 bases.

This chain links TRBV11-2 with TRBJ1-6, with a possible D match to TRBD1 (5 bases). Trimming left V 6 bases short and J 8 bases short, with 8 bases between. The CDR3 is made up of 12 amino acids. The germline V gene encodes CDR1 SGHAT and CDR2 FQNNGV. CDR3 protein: CASRLTDSPLHF. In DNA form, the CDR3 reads TGTGCCAGCAGGTTGACAGATTCACCCCTCCACTTT.

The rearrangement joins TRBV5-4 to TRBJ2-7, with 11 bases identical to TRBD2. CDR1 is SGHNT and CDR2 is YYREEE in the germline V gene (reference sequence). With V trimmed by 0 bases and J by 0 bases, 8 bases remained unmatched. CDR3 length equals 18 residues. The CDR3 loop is CASSLAPGTSGSSYEQYF. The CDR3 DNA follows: TGTGCCAGCAGCTTGGCCCCGGGCACTAGCGGGAGCTCCTACGAGCAGTACTTC.

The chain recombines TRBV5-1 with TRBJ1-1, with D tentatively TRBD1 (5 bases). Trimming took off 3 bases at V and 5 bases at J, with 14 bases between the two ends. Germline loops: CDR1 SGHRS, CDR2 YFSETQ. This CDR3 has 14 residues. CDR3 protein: CASSSTGVETEAFF. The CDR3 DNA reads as TGCGCCAGCAGCTCCACAGGAGTAGAGACTGAAGCTTTCTTT.

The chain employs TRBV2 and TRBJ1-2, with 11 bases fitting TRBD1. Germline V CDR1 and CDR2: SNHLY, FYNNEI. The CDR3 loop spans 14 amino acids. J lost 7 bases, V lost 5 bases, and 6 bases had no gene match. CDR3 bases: TGTGCCAGCAGTCAGGACAGGGGGCGGGGTGGCTACACCTTC. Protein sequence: CASSQDRGRGGYTF. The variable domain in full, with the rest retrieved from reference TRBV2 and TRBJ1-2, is EPEVTQTPSHQVTQMGQEVILRCVPISNHLYFYWYRQILGQKVEFLVSFYNNEISEKSEIFDDQFSVERPDGSNFTLKIRSTKLEDSAMYFCASSQDRGRGGYTFGSGTRLTVV.

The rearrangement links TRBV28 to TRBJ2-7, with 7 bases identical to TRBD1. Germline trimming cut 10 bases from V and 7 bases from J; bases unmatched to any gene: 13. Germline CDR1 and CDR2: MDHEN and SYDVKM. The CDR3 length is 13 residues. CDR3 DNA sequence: TGTGCCACCAAGACAGGGAACCGTCGGGAGCAGTACTTC. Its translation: CATKTGNRREQYF.

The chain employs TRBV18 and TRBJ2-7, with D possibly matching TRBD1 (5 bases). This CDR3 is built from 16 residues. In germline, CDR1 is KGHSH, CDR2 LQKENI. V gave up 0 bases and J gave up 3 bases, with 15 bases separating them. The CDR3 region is CASSPPPRGGLYEQYF. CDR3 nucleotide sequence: TGTGCCAGCTCACCACCCCCTAGGGGTGGCCTCTACGAGCAGTACTTC.

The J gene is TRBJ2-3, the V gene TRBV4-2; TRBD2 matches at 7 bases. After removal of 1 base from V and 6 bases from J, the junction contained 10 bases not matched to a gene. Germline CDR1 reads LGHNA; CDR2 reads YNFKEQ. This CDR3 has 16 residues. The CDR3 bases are TGTGCCAGCAGCCAAGCGCTTGGCGGGAGTGGGGATACGCAGTATTTT. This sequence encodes CASSQALGGSGDTQYF.

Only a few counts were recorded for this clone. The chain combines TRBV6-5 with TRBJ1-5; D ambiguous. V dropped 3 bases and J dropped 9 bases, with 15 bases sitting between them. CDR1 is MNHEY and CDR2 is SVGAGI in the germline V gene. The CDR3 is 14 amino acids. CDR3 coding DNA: TGTGCCAGCAGTTATGGGCAGTTTAACAGGCCCCAGCATTTT. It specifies CASSYGQFNRPQHF.

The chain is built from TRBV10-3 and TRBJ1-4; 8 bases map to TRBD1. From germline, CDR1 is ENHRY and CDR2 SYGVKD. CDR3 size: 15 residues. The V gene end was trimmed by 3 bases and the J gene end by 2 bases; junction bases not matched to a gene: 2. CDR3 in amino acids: CAISDQGATNEKLFF. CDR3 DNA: TGTGCCATCAGTGATCAGGGGGCCACTAATGAAAAACTGTTTTTT.

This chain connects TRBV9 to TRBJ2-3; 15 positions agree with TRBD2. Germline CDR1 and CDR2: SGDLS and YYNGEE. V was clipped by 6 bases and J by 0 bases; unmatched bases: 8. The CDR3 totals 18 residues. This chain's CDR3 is CASTGGTSGRKSTDTQYF. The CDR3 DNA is TGTGCCAGCACCGGGGGGACTAGCGGGAGGAAGAGCACAGATACGCAGTATTTT.

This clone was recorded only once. The chain's CDR3 is CASSLIGTIADTQYF. CDR3 sequence (DNA): TGCGCCAGCAGCTTGATAGGGACTATCGCAGATACGCAGTATTTT. V usage is TRBV5-1 and J usage is TRBJ2-3, with 7 bases that match TRBD2. CDR1 and CDR2 (germline): SGHRS, YFSETQ. The CDR3 is 15 residues long. With V trimmed by 1 base and J by 4 bases, 6 bases remained unmatched.

CDR3 protein: CASRSTTSGRANEQFF. For the CDR3, the DNA is TGTGCCAGCCGATCTACCACTAGCGGGAGGGCTAATGAGCAGTTCTTC. The rearrangement links TRBV18 to TRBJ2-1; 13 bases fit TRBD2. Germline assignment: CDR1 KGHSH and CDR2 LQKENI. The CDR3 has 16 residues. The V gene end was trimmed by 8 bases and the J gene end by 7 bases; junction bases not matched to a gene: 11.

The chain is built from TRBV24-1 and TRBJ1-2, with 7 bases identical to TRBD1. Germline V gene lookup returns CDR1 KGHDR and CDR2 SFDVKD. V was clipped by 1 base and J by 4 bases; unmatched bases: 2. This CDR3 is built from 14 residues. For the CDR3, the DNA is TGTGCCACCAGTGATTTCAACAGGGGCTATGGCTACACCTTC. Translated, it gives CATSDFNRGYGYTF.

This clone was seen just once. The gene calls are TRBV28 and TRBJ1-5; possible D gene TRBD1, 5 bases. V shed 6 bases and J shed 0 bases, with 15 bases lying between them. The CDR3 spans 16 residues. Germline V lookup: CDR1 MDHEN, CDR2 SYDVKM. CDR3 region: CASRDPRGDSNQPQHF. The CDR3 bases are TGTGCCAGCAGGGACCCGCGGGGCGATAGCAATCAGCCCCAGCATTTT.

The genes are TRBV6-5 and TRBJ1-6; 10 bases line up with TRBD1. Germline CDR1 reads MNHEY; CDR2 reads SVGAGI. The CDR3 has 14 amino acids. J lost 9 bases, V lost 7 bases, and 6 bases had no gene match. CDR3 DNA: TGTGCCAGCATAGGACAGGGGGTTTCTTCACCCCTCCACTTT. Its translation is CASIGQGVSSPLHF.

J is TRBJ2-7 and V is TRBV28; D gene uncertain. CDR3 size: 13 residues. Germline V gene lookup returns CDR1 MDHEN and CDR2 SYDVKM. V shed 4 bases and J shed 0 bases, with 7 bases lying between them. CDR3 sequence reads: CASSSFSSYEQYF. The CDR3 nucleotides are TGTGCCAGCAGTTCCTTCTCCTCCTACGAGCAGTACTTC. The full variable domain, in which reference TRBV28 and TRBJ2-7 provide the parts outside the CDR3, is DVKVTQSSRYLVKRTGEKVFLECVQDMDHENMFWYRQDPGLGLRLIYFSYDVKMKEKGDIPEGYSVSREKKERFSLILESASTNQTSMYLCASSSFSSYEQYFGPGTRLTVT.

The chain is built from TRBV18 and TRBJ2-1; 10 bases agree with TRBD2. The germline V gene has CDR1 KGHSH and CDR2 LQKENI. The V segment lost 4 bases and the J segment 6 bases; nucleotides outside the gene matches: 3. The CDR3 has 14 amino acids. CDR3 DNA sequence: TGTGCCAGCTCACGGCTAGCGGGAGTCAATGAGCAGTTCTTC. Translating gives CASSRLAGVNEQFF.